This T cell receptor (beta chain) originates from a study of OX40 agonist ivuxolimab in advanced cancers. Study-level background: Three dose-escalation patients had partial responses: one with hepatocellular carcinoma and two with cutaneous melanoma. Notes on the study in general: In the 0.1 to 3.0 mg/kg range, CD4+ and CD8+ blood T cells had expanded clonally by week 6. Partial responders treated at 0.1-3.0 mg/kg exhibited clonal expansion among the lowest measured.

Blood specimens came from baseline, cycle 4 day 1, and cycle 7 day 1. Concerning this clone: Its specificity is unknown.

The assay was immunoSEQ multiplex PCR, and TCRdb's table has in-frame clones only and misses some. The sample includes under 70,000 clones, around nine tenths of them seen just once. Germline V gene sequence: CDR1 SQVTM, CDR2 ANQGSEA. Trimming removed 7 bases from V and 0 bases from J, with 10 bases in between. This CDR3 spans 13 amino acids. The source is an adult with an advanced solid tumor such as melanoma, head and neck, liver or kidney cancer. The sample was CD4+ or CD8+ T cells sorted from blood, taken in a trial of the OX40 agonist ivuxolimab. This chain uses TRBV29-1 with TRBJ2-1; D gene unclear. The CDR3 spells CSGSPSSYNEQFF. In DNA form, the CDR3 reads TGCAGCGGATCGCCGAGCTCCTACAATGAGCAGTTCTTC.